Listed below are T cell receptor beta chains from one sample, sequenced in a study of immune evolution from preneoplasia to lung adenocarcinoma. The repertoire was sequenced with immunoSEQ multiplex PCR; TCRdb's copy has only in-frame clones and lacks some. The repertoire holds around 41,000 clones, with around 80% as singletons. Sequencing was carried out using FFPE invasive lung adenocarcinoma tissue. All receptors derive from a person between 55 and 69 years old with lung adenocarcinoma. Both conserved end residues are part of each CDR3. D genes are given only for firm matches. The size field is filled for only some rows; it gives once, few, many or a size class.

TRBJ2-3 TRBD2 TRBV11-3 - TGTGCCAGCAGCTTAGAATCGGTAGCGGGAGGGGCGGATACGCAGTATTTT CASSLESVAGGADTQYF
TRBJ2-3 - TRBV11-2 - TGTGCCAGCAGCTTAATTGGAACGATAATTAGCACAGATACGCAGTATTTT CASSLIGTIISTDTQYF
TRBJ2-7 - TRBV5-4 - TGTGCCAGCAGCCCCGACAGCCTCTCCTACGAGCAGTACTTC CASSPDSLSYEQYF
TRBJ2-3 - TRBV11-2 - TGTGCCAGCAGCTTAGGCTCTAGCACAGATACGCAGTATTTT CASSLGSSTDTQYF
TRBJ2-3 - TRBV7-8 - TGTGCCAGCAGCGCCCGAAAGATTGCGCAAGATACGCAGTATTTT CASSARKIAQDTQYF
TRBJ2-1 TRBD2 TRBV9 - TGTGCCAGCAGCGAACGCCCTAGCGGTCATGAGCAGTTCTTC CASSERPSGHEQFF
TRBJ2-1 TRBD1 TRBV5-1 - TGCGCCAGCAGCGTACAGGGGAACGAGCAGTTCTTC CASSVQGNEQFF
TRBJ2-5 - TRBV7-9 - TGTGCCAGCACCCGGGGCAGGCAAGAGACCCAGTACTTC CASTRGRQETQYF
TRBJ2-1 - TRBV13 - TGTGCCAGCATTAGGTGGTCGAGGCAGGGACGCAATGAGCAGTTCTTC CASIRWSRQGRNEQFF
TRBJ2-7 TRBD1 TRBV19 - TGTGCCAGTAGTTCCCGGACAGGGGAAAGTGAGCAGTACTTC CASSSRTGESEQYF
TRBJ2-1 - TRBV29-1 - TGCAGCGTTGGTCACAGGCCTTTCAATGAGCAGTTCTTC CSVGHRPFNEQFF
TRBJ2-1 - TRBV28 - TGTGCCAGCAATCCGGACAGTAGCTCCTACAATGAGCAGTTCTTC CASNPDSSSYNEQFF
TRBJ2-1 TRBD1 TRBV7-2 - TGTGCCAGCAGTATCCAGGGACAGGCCATGAATGAGCAGTTCTTC CASSIQGQAMNEQFF
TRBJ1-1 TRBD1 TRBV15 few TGTGCCACCAGCAGACAGGGGGCTGAAGCTTTCTTT CATSRQGAEAFF
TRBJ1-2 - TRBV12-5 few TGTGCTAGTGGTTTGGACTATGGCTACACCTTC CASGLDYGYTF
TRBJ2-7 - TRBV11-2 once TGTGCCAGCAGCTTAGGTTTCAGTAACTACGAGCAGTACTTC CASSLGFSNYEQYF
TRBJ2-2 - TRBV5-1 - TGCGCCAGCAGCCACGGGGGCTTGCCGGCGGGGGACACCGGGGAGCTGTTTTTT CASSHGGLPAGDTGELFF
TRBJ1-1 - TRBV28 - TGTGCCAGCAGGCCTGACAGAAACACTGAAGCTTTCTTT CASRPDRNTEAFF
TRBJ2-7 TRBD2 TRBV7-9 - TGTGCCAGCAGCCAAGCGGGGAAAGGCGGCGAGCAGTACTTC CASSQAGKGGEQYF
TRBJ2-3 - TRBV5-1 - TGCGCCAGCAGCTCGGGACCCGGCGGGGATACGCAGTATTTT CASSSGPGGDTQYF
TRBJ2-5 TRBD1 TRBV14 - TGTGCCAGCAGCCGGGACAGATTAGAGACCCAGTACTTC CASSRDRLETQYF
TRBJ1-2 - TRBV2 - TGTGCCAGCAGTCGAGATCAGGGAGGCTACACCTTC CASSRDQGGYTF
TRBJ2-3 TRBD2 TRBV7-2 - TGTGCCAGCAGCTTGGGACTAGCGGCAATGTCAGATACGCAGTATTTT CASSLGLAAMSDTQYF
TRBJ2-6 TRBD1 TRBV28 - TGTGCCAGCATAACAGGGGAATGGTCTGGGGCCAACGTCCTGACTTTC CASITGEWSGANVLTF
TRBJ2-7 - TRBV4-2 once TGTGCCAGCAGCCAAGGGGTAGCTGCCTACTACGAGCAGTACTTC CASSQGVAAYYEQYF
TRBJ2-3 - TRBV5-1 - TGCGCCAGCAGCTCCGGCTCTGGCCACACAGATACGCAGTATTTT CASSSGSGHTDTQYF
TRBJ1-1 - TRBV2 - TGTGCCAGCAGTGAATTGCAGCCGAACACTGAAGCTTTCTTT CASSELQPNTEAFF
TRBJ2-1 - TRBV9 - TGTGCCAGCACTTTCCGGGACGGACTCAATGAGCAGTTCTTC CASTFRDGLNEQFF